These T cell receptor beta chains were read from a single sample in a study of prognosis after radiotherapy for stage I lung cancer. TCRdb analysed the multiplex PCR reads with MiXCR anew, one entry per CDR3 protein. The data show some 15,000 distinct CDR3 sequences, with about 27% seen just once and 11% held by the top ten. The sample consisted of PBMCs, taken before or after stereotactic body radiation therapy (not recorded which). The receptor source for this set is a donor of 50 years or more with non-small cell lung cancer. The CDR3 runs from the conserved cysteine through the conserved F or W. Each record gives: CDR3 protein, CDR3 DNA, V gene, D gene, clone size, CDR3 length, J gene. D genes are given only for firm matches. Not every row has a clone size; where given, it reads once, few, many or a size class.

CASSLQQVNYGYTF TGTGCCAGCAGCCTCCAGCAAGTTAACTATGGCTACACCTTC TRBV28 - medium-sized 14 TRBJ1-2
CASSIDRNTGELFF TGTGCCAGTAGTATAGACCGGAACACCGGGGAGCTGTTTTTT TRBV19 - once 14 TRBJ2-2
CASSLYGTAYNEQFF TGTGCCAGCAGCTTATACGGGACAGCATACAATGAGCAGTTCTTC TRBV7-2 TRBD1 medium-sized 15 TRBJ2-1
CASSLTGAQHNEQFF TGCGCCAGCAGCTTGACAGGGGCCCAACACAATGAGCAGTTCTTC TRBV5-1 TRBD1 medium-sized 15 TRBJ2-1
CASKGLETDTQYF TGCGCCAGCAAGGGCTTGGAGACAGATACGCAGTATTTT TRBV5-1 - many 13 TRBJ2-3
CASRRAYEQYF TGTGCTAGCCGTCGGGCCTACGAGCAGTACTTC TRBV6-1 - medium-sized 11 TRBJ2-7
CASSQVCRRYRPPGSYEQYF TGTGCCAGCAGCCAAGTATGTAGGCGGTATAGGCCCCCCGGCTCCTACGAGCAGTACTTC TRBV3-1 - many 20 TRBJ2-7
CASSHYRPGTAKNIQYF TGTGCCAGCAGCCACTATAGACCGGGCACGGCCAAAAACATTCAGTACTTC TRBV3-1 - many 17 TRBJ2-4
CASSFNPTSYNEQFF TGCGCCAGCAGCTTTAACCCCACGAGCTACAATGAGCAGTTCTTC TRBV5-1 - - 15 TRBJ2-1
CANSTPGGGPENQPQHF TGTGCCAACAGTACCCCAGGGGGGGGGCCTGAGAATCAGCCACAGCATTTT TRBV6-1 TRBD1 - 17 TRBJ1-5
CASSWLGGVDEQYF TGTGCCAGCTCCTGGCTCGGGGGCGTCGACGAGCAGTACTTC TRBV18 - many 14 TRBJ2-7
CASILVLGYEAFF TGTGCCAGCATCTTAGTGTTAGGATATGAAGCTTTCTTT TRBV7-9 - - 13 TRBJ1-1
CASSLGWGTGELFF TGCGCCAGCAGCTTGGGATGGGGAACCGGGGAGCTGTTTTTT TRBV5-1 - - 14 TRBJ2-2
CSARDPGRTDTQYF TGCAGTGCTAGAGATCCGGGACGCACAGATACGCAGTATTTT TRBV20-1 - medium-sized 14 TRBJ2-3
CASSPTSGSYYVRYEQYF TGTGCCAGCAGTCCTACTAGCGGGAGTTACTATGTCAGGTACGAGCAGTACTTC TRBV28 TRBD2 medium-sized 18 TRBJ2-7
CASSFTGTTEAFF TGCGCCAGCAGCTTCACAGGGACCACTGAAGCTTTCTTT TRBV5-1 - medium-sized 13 TRBJ1-1
CASSSGTGLSQPQHF TGTGCCAGCAGTTCCGGGACAGGTCTCTCTCAGCCCCAGCATTTT TRBV6-5 TRBD1 - 15 TRBJ1-5
CASSPTQGDTGELFF TGTGCCAGCTCACCCACACAGGGAGACACCGGGGAGCTGTTTTTT TRBV18 - - 15 TRBJ2-2
CASRSLAPEVDF TGTGCCAGCAGGTCCCTGGCCCCGGAGGTAGATTTT TRBV7-9 - many 12 TRBJ1-3
CASSLLRAEAKVLTF TGTGCCAGCAGCTTACTCAGGGCTGAGGCCAAGGTCCTGACTTTC TRBV11-2 - - 15 TRBJ2-6
CAISRDSALNTEAFF TGTGCCATCAGCCGGGACAGTGCACTTAACACTGAAGCTTTCTTT TRBV2 TRBD1 - 15 TRBJ1-1
CASNQQGAGYEQYF TGTGCCAGCAACCAACAGGGAGCGGGCTACGAGCAGTACTTC TRBV9 - - 14 TRBJ2-7
CASRRRTEAFF TGTGCCAGCAGACGCCGCACTGAAGCTTTCTTT TRBV12-3/TRBV12-4 - medium-sized 11 TRBJ1-1
CASKLAGGDNEQFF TGTGCCAGTAAACTAGCGGGGGGGGACAATGAGCAGTTCTTC TRBV27 TRBD2 many 14 TRBJ2-1
CANSTLREQDFTVEQFF TGTGCCAACAGTACCCTGCGCGAACAAGACTTTACGGTTGAGCAGTTCTTC TRBV6-1 - - 17 TRBJ2-1
CASSLTAEETQYF TGTGCCAGCAGCTTAACAGCGGAAGAGACCCAGTACTTC TRBV7-3 - many 13 TRBJ2-5
CASKNRDSYGYTF TGTGCCAGCAAAAACCGGGACAGCTATGGCTACACCTTC TRBV19 TRBD1 many 13 TRBJ1-2
CASSFGVRREATYNEQFF TGCGCCAGCAGCTTTGGAGTCAGGCGGGAGGCCACCTACAATGAGCAGTTCTTC TRBV5-1 TRBD2 many 18 TRBJ2-1
CASSFRGNRAQETQYF TGTGCCAGCAGTTTCCGGGGGAACAGGGCCCAAGAGACCCAGTACTTC TRBV28 - many 16 TRBJ2-5
CASSRKPVSGANVLTF TGTGCCAGCAGCCGCAAGCCCGTCTCTGGGGCCAACGTCCTGACTTTC TRBV6-1 - many 16 TRBJ2-6
CATSDLREGPYNEQFF TGTGCCACCAGTGATTTACGGGAGGGCCCGTACAATGAGCAGTTCTTC TRBV24-1 TRBD2 medium-sized 16 TRBJ2-1
CASSPSGSWASREQFF TGTGCCAGCAGCCCCAGCGGGTCGTGGGCCTCTCGTGAGCAGTTCTTC TRBV11-3 - medium-sized 16 TRBJ2-1
CASSPHPTYEQYF TGTGCCAGCAGCCCTCACCCGACCTACGAGCAGTACTTC TRBV3-1 - many 13 TRBJ2-7
CATSLGTSVNEQFF TGTGCCACCAGCCTCGGGACTAGCGTCAATGAGCAGTTCTTC TRBV15 TRBD2 medium-sized 14 TRBJ2-1
CASSVNRNQPQHF TGTGCCAGCAGCGTTAACAGGAATCAGCCCCAGCATTTT TRBV7-9 - medium-sized 13 TRBJ1-5
CSGGTGRETQYF TGTTCCGGGGGGACTGGGCGGGAGACCCAGTACTTC TRBV28 TRBD2 - 12 TRBJ2-5
CASSLSFAKETQYF TGTGCCAGCAGCTTATCTTTCGCAAAAGAGACCCAGTACTTC TRBV7-2 - many 14 TRBJ2-5